This T cell receptor beta chain appears in the sequencing data of a study of blood T cell repertoires in COVID-19. Study context: The samples span acute and convalescent COVID-19 from the United States, Italy and Spain.

The length of the CDR3 is 14 residues. The germline gives CDR1 SGHAT, CDR2 FQNNGV. V lost 1 base and J lost 1, with 7 bases in between. Per the study methods: By means of reference gene primer amplification, nucleated cell counts were estimated. Only in-frame clones appear in the TCRdb table, and some are missing; sequencing was by immunoSEQ multiplex PCR. V and J calls and clone size are those listed in that table; D and trimming were worked out from the DNA. The sample contains 90,000 or so clones, roughly nine tenths of which appear only once. The sequenced sample was peripheral blood. The receptor was derived from a human donor with active COVID-19. The donor label of this sample is uncertain. This chain joins TRBV11-2 and TRBJ1-1; D remains ambiguous. DNA of the CDR3: TGTGCCAGCAGCTTAGGAAGGAGGAACACTGAAGCTTTCTTT. This encodes CASSLGRRNTEAFF.